This T cell receptor (beta chain) comes out of a study of OX40 agonist ivuxolimab in advanced cancers. The study's findings and limits: At 0.1 to 3.0 mg/kg and by week 6, CD4+ and CD8+ T cells in the blood had expanded clonally. On average, a greater number of expanded clones characterised CD8+ T cells relative to CD4+.

Some clones are missing from TCRdb's copy, which holds only in-frame ones; the method was immunoSEQ multiplex PCR. The repertoire holds tens of thousands of clones, with about nine tenths as singletons. Collection of blood occurred at baseline, at cycle 4 day 1, and at cycle 7 day 1. Of note for this clone: The antigen is not known.

The CDR3 runs to 14 residues. J gave up 5 bases and V 5 bases, and 3 bases lay outside the gene matches. Germline CDR1 SNHLY, CDR2 FYNNEI. The chain carries TRBV2 and TRBJ1-2, with TRBD1 matching over 12 bases. This TCR was sampled from an adult with an advanced solid tumor such as melanoma, head and neck, liver or kidney cancer. The sequencing here drew on CD4+ or CD8+ T cells sorted from blood, taken in a trial of the OX40 agonist ivuxolimab. The CDR3, as DNA: TGTGCCAGCAGTCCGGGACAGGGGGCTTATGGCTACACCTTC. Protein: CASSPGQGAYGYTF.